This TCR beta chain was identified in a study of shared clonotypes between healthy human individuals. On the study more broadly: The study drew on a couple of women and a few men aged 18 to 49 as donors. Every donor yielded three CD4 naive, three CD4 memory, two CD8 naive and one CD8 memory plate.

The CDR3 spans 11 residues. Germline lookup yields CDR1 SGDLS and CDR2 YYNGEE. Trimming removed 2 bases at V and 8 bases at J, with 5 bases between. Naive CD8 cells lacked CD45RO and underwent positive selection for CCR7, leaving out terminally differentiated effector memory CD45RA+ cells. Recent vaccinations or acute infections were absent in the healthy HIV-negative adult donors. TCRdb keeps only in-frame clones here, not all; method: immunoSEQ multiplex PCR. Of 660,000 or so clones in the sample, around 96% were seen once. The specimen was naive CD8+ T cells sorted from blood. This sequence originates from a woman in her 30s in good health. The chain recombines TRBV9 with TRBJ2-1, with D possibly being TRBD2 (5 bases). CDR3 in amino acids: CASSVRDEQFF. The DNA for the CDR3 is TGTGCCAGCAGCGTGAGGGATGAGCAGTTCTTC.